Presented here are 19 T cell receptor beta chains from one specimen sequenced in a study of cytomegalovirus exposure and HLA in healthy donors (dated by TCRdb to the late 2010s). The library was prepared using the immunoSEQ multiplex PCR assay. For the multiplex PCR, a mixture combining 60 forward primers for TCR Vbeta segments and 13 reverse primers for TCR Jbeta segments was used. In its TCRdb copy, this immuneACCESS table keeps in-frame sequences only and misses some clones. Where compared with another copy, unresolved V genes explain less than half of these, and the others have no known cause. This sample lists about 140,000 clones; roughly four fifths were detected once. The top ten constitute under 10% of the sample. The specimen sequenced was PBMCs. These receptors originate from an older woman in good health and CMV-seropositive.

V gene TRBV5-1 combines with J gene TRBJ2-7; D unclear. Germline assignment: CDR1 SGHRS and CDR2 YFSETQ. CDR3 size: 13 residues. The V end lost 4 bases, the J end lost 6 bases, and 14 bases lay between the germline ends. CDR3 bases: TGCGCCAGCAGCCTGGAGTCTCTAAGCGAGCAGTACTTC. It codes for CASSLESLSEQYF.

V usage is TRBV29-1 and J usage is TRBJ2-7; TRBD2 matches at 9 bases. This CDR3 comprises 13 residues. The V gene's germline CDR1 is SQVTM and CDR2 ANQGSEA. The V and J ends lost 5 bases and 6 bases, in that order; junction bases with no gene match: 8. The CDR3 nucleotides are TGCAGCGTTCGGGCTAGCGGGAAGGCCGAGCAGTACTTC. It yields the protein CSVRASGKAEQYF.

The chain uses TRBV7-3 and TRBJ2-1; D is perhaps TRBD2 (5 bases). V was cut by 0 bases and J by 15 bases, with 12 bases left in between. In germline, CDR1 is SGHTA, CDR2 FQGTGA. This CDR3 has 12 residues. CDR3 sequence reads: CASSLTGLALFF. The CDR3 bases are TGTGCCAGCAGCTTAACGGGTCTAGCTCTGTTCTTC.

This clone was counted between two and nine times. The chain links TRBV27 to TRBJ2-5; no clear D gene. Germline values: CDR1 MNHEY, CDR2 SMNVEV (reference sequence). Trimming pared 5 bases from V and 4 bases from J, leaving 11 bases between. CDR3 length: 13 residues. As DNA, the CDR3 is TGTGCCAGCAGTAGCCCCCGGAGAGAGACCCAGTACTTC. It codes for CASSSPRRETQYF.

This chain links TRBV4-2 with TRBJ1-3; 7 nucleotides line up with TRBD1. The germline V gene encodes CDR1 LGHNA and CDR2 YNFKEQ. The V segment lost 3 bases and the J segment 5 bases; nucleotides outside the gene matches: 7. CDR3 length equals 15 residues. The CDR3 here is CASSHTGENRNTIYF. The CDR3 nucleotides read TGTGCCAGCAGCCATACAGGGGAGAATAGAAACACCATATATTTT.

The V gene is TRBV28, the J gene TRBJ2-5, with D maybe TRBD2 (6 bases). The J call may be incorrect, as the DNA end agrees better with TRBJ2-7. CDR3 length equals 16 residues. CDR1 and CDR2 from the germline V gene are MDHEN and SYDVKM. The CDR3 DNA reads TGTGCCAGCAGTTTATCGAGCGCGGGAACCTCCTACGAGCAGTACTTC. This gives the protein CASSLSSAGTSYEQYF.

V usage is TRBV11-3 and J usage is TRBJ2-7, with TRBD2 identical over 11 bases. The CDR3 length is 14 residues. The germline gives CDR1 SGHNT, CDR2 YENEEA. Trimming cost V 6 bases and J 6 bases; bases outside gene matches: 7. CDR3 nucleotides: TGTGCCAGCAGTTCAACCGGGACTAGCGGCGAGCAGTACTTC. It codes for CASSSTGTSGEQYF.

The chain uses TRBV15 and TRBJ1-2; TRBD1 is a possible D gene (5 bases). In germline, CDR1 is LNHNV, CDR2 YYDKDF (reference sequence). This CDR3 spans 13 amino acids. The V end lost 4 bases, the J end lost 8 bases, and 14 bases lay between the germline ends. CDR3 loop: CATSTGERGGYTF. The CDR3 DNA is TGTGCCACCAGCACGGGCGAGCGGGGGGGCTACACCTTC.

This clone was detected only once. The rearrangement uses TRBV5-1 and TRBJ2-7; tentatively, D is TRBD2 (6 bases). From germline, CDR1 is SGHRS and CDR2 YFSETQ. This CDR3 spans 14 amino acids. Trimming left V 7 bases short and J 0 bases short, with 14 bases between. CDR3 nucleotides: TGCGCCAGCCGGGACTCCGTGAGCTCCTACGAGCAGTACTTC. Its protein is CASRDSVSSYEQYF.

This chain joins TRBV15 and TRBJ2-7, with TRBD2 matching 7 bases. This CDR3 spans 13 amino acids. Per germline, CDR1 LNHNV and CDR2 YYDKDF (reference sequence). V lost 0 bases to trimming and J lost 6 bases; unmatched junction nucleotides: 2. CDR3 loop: CATSRDGGVEQYF. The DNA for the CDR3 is TGTGCCACCAGCAGAGATGGGGGGGTCGAGCAGTACTTC.

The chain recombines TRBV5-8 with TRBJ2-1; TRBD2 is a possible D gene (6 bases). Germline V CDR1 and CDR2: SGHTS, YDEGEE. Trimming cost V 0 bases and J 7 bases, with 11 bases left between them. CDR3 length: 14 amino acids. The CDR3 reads CASSLVDGGNEQFF. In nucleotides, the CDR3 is TGTGCCAGCAGCTTGGTGGACGGGGGAAATGAGCAGTTCTTC.

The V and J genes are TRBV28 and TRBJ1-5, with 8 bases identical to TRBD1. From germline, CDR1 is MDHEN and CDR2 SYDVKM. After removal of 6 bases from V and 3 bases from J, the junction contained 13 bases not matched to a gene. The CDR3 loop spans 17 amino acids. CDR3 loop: CASRPFRTGRINQPQHF. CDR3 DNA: TGTGCCAGCAGACCATTCAGGACAGGGAGGATCAATCAGCCCCAGCATTTT.

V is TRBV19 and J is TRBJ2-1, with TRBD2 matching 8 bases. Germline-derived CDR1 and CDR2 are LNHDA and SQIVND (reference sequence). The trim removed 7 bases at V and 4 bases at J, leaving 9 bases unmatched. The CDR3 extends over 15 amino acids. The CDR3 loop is CASNPSGRRYNEQFF. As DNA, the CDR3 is TGTGCCAGTAATCCCAGCGGGAGACGTTACAATGAGCAGTTCTTC.

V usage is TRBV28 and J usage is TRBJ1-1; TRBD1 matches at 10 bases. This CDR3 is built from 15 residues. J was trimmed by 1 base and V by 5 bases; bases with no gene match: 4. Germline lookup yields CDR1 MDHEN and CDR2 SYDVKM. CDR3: CASSGTGAPNTEAFF. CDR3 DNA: TGTGCCAGCAGTGGGACAGGGGCCCCGAACACTGAAGCTTTCTTT. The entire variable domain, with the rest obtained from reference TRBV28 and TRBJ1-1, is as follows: DVKVTQSSRYLVKRTGEKVFLECVQDMDHENMFWYRQDPGLGLRLIYFSYDVKMKEKGDIPEGYSVSREKKERFSLILESASTNQTSMYLCASSGTGAPNTEAFFGQGTRLTVV.

The CDR3, as DNA: TGTGCCAGCTTTGGGACGTTTGGGGCTAGCGGTTACAATGAGCAGTTCTTC. The encoded protein is CASFGTFGASGYNEQFF. The rearrangement uses TRBV28 and TRBJ2-1, with 7 nucleotides matching TRBD2. Germline V gene data show CDR1 as MDHEN and CDR2 as SYDVKM. V was clipped by 8 bases and J by 4 bases; unmatched bases: 17. The length of the CDR3 is 17 residues.

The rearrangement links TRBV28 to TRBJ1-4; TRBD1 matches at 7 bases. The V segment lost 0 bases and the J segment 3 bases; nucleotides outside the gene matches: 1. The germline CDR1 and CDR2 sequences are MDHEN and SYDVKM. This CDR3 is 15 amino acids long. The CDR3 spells CASSLWGQSNEKLFF. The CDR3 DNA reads TGTGCCAGCAGTTTATGGGGACAGTCTAATGAAAAACTGTTTTTT.

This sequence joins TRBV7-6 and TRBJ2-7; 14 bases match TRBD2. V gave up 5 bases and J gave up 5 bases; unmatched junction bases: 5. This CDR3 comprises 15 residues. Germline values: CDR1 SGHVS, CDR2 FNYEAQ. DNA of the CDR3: TGTGCCAGCAGCCTGGGACTAGCGGGAGTTCACGAGCAGTACTTC. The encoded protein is CASSLGLAGVHEQYF.

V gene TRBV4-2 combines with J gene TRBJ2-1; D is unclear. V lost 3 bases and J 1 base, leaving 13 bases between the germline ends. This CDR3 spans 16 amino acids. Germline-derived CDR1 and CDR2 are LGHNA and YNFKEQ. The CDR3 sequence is CASSQFTRESYNEQFF. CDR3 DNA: TGTGCCAGCAGCCAGTTCACCCGCGAATCCTACAATGAGCAGTTCTTC.

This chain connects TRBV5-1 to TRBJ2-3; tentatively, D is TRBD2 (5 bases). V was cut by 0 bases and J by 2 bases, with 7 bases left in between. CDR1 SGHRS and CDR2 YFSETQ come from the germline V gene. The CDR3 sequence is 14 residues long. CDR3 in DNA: TGCGCCAGCAGCTTGGTAGCGACCACAGATACGCAGTATTTT. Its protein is CASSLVATTDTQYF.